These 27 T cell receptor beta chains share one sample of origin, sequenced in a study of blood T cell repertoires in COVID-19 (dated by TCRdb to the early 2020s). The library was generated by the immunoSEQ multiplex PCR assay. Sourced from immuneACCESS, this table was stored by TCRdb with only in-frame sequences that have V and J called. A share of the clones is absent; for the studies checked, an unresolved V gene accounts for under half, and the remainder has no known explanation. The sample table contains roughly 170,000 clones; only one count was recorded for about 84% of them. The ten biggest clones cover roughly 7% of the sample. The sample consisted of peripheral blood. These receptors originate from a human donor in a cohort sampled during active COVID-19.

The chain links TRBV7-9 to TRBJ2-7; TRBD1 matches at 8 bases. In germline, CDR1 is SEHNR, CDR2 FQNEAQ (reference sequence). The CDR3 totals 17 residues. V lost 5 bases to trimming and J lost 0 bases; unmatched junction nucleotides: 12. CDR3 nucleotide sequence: TGTGCCAGCAGCACATCAGGACAGGGCCCGAGCTCCTACGAGCAGTACTTC. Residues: CASSTSGQGPSSYEQYF.

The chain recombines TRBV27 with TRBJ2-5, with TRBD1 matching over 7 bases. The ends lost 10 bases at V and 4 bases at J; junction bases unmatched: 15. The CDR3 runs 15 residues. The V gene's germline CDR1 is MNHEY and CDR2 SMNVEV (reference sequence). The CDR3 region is CATKKTGILAETQYF. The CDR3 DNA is TGTGCCACCAAAAAGACAGGGATTCTAGCAGAGACCCAGTACTTC.

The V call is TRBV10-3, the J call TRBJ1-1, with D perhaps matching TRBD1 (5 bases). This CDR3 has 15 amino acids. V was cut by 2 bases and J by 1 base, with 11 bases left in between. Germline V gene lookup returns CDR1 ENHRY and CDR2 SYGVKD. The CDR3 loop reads CAISEGGGTNTEAFF. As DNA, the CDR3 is TGTGCCATCAGTGAGGGTGGGGGGACGAACACTGAAGCTTTCTTT.

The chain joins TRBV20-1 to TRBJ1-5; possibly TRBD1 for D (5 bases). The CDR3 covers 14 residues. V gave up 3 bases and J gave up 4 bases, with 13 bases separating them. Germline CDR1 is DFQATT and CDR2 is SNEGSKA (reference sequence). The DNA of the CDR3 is TGCAGTGCTAGTTGGGGGGTTGGAAATCAGCCCCAGCATTTT. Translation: CSASWGVGNQPQHF.

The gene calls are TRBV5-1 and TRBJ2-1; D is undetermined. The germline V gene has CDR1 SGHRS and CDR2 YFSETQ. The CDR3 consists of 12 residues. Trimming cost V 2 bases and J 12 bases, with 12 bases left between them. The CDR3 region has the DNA TGCGCCAGCAGCTTAATGAGTGAAGTGCAGTTCTTC. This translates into CASSLMSEVQFF.

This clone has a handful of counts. This CDR3 reads CASSPTWSTDTQYF. CDR3 DNA: TGTGCCAGCTCCCCGACTTGGAGCACAGATACGCAGTATTTT. The chain recombines TRBV18 with TRBJ2-3; D remains unclear. CDR1 is KGHSH and CDR2 is LQKENI in the germline V gene. The length of the CDR3 is 14 residues. V gave up 6 bases and J gave up 0 bases, with 10 bases separating them.

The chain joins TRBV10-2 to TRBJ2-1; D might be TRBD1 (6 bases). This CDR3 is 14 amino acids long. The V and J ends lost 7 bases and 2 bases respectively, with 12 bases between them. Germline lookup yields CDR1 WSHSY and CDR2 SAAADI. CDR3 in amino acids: CASTRQETYNEQFF. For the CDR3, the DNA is TGCGCCAGCACGCGACAGGAGACCTACAATGAGCAGTTCTTC.

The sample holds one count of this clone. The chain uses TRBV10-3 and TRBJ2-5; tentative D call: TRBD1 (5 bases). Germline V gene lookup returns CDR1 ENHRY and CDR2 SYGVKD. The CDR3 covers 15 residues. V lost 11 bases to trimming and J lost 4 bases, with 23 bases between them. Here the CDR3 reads CAPQTGTKARETQYF. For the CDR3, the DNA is TGTGCCCCACAAACAGGAACCAAAGCCAGAGAGACCCAGTACTTC.

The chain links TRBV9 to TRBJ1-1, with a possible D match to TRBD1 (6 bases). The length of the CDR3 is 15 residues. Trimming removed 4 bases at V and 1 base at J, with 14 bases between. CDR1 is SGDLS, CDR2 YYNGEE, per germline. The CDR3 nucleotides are TGTGCCAGCAGCCAAGGGGGGGTCCCGAACACTGAAGCTTTCTTT. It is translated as CASSQGGVPNTEAFF.

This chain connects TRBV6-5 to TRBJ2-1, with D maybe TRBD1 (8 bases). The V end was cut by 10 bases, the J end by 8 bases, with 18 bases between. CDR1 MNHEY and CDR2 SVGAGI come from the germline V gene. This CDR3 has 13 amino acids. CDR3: CATEDRGGDEQFF. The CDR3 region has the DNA TGTGCCACCGAAGACAGGGGAGGGGATGAGCAGTTCTTC.

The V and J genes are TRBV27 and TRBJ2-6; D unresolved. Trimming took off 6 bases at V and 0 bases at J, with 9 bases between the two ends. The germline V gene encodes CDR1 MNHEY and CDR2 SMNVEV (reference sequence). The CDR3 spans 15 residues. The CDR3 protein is CASRITGSGANVLTF. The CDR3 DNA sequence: TGTGCCAGCAGAATAACGGGCTCTGGGGCCAACGTCCTGACTTTC.

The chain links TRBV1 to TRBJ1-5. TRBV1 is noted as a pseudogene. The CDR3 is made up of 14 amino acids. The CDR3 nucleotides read TGCACCAGCAGCCAAGATCGCGAGTGTCAGCCCCAGCATTTT. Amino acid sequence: CTSSQDRECQPQHF.

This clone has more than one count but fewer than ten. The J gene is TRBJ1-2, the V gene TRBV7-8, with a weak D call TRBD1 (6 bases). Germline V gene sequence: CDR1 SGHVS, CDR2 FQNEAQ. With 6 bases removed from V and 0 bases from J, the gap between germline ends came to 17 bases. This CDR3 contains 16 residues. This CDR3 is CASRQSTGSSNYGYTF. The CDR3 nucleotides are TGTGCCAGCAGACAAAGTACAGGGTCTTCTAACTATGGCTACACCTTC.

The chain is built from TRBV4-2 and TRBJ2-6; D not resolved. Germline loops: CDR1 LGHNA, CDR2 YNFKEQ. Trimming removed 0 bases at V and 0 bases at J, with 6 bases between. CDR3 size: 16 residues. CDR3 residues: CASSQESSSGANVLTF. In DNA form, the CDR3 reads TGTGCCAGCAGCCAAGAGTCATCCTCTGGGGCCAACGTCCTGACTTTC.

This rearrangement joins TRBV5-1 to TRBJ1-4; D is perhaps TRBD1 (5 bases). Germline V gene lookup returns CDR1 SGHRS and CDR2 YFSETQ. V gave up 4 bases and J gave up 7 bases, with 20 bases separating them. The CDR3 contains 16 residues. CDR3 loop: CASSRGDRPGSEKLFF. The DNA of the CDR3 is TGCGCCAGCAGCCGGGGGGATAGGCCAGGGTCTGAAAAACTGTTTTTT.

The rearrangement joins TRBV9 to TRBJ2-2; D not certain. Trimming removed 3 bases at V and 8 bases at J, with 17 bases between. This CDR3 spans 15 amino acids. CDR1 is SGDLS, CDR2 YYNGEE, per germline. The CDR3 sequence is CASSAPYLPAGELFF. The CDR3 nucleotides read TGTGCCAGCAGCGCACCCTACTTACCAGCGGGGGAGCTGTTTTTT.

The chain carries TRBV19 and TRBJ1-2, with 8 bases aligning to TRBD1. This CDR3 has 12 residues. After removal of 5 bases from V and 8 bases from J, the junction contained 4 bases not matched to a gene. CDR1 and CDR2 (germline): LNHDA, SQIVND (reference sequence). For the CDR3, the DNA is TGTGCCAGTAGTGTGACAGGGGACGGCTACACCTTC. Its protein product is CASSVTGDGYTF.

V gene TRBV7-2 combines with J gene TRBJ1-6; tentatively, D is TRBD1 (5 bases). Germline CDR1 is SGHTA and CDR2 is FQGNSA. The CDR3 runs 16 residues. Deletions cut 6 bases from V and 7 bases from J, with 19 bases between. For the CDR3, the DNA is TGTGCCAGCAGGAGGGGTCCGGGAGAGGAAAATTCACCCCTCCACTTT. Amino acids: CASRRGPGEENSPLHF. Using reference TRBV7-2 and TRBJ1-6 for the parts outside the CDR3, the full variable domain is GAGVSQSPSNKVTEKGKDVELRCDPISGHTALYWYRQSLGQGLEFLIYFQGNSAPDKSGLPSDRFSAERTGGSVSTLTIQRTQQEDSAVYLCASRRGPGEENSPLHFGNGTRLTVT.

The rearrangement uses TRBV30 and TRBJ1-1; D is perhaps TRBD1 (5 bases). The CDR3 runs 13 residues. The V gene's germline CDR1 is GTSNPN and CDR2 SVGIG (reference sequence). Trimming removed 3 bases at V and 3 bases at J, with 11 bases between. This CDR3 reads CAWRSWGDTEAFF. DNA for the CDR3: TGTGCCTGGAGATCTTGGGGGGACACTGAAGCTTTCTTT.

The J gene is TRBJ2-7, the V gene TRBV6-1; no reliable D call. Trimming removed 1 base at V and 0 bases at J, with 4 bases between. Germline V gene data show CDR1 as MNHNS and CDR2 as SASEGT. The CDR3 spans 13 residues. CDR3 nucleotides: TGTGCCAGCAGTGAAGGTAACTCCTACGAGCAGTACTTC. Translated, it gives CASSEGNSYEQYF.

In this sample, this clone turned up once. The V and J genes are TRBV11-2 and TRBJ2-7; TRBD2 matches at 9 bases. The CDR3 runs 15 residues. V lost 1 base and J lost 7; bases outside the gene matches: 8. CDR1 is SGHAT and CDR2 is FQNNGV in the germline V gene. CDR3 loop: CASSLAQLAGYEQYF. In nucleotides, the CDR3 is TGTGCCAGCAGCTTAGCCCAGCTAGCGGGGTATGAGCAGTACTTC.

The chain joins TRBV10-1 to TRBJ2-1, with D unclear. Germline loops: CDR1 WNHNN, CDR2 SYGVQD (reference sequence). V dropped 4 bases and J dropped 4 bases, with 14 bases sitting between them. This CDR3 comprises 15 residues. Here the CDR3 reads CASSGLPVLYNEQFF. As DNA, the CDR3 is TGCGCCAGCAGTGGTCTCCCGGTACTTTACAATGAGCAGTTCTTC.

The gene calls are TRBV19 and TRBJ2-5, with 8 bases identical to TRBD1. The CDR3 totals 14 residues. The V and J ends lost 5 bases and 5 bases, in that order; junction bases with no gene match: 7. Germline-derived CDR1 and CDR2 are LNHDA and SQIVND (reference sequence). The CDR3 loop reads CASSEDRGWETQYF. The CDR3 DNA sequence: TGTGCCAGTAGTGAAGACAGGGGATGGGAGACCCAGTACTTC.

The DNA for the CDR3 is TGCGCCAGCAGCTCCGGACTAGCGGGGAAAGTCGAGCAGTTCTTC. Translation gives CASSSGLAGKVEQFF. The rearrangement joins TRBV5-1 to TRBJ2-1; 12 bases map to TRBD2. Germline loops: CDR1 SGHRS, CDR2 YFSETQ. The CDR3 is made up of 15 amino acids. Trimming cost V 3 bases and J 10 bases; bases outside gene matches: 8.

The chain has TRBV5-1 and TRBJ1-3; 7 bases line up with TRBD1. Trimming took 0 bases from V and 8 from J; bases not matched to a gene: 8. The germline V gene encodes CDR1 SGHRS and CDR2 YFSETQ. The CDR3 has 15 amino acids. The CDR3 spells CASSLGQGVVDTIYF. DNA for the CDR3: TGCGCCAGCAGCTTGGGACAGGGAGTGGTGGACACCATATATTTT.

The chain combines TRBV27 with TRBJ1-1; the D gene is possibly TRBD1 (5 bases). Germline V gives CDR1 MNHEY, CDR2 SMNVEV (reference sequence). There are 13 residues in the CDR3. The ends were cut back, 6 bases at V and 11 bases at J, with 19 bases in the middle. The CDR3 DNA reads TGTGCCAGCAGACCCGGGGGACTAACCTCGGCTTTCTTT. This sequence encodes CASRPGGLTSAFF.

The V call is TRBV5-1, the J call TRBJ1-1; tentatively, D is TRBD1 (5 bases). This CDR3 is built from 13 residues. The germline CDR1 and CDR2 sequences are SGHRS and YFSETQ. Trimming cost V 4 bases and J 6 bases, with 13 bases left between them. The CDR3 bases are TGCGCCAGCAGCCCCTCGGGGGGACCTGAAGCTTTCTTT. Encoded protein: CASSPSGGPEAFF. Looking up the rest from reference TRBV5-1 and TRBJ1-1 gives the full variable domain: KAGVTQTPRYLIKTRGQQVTLSCSPISGHRSVSWYQQTPGQGLQFLFEYFSETQRNKGNFPGRFSGRQFSNSRSEMNVSTLELGDSALYLCASSPSGGPEAFFGQGTRLTVV.